The rows below give T cell receptor beta chains drawn from one sample of a study of blood T cell repertoires in COVID-19. The data were produced by immunoSEQ multiplex PCR, yet TCRdb's version contains in-frame clones alone and is incomplete. The repertoire has about 150,000 clones, 88% of them found once; the top ten carry under 3%. Sequences were obtained from peripheral blood. These receptors originate from a human donor in a cohort sampled during active COVID-19. Both conserved end residues are part of each CDR3. The D gene is left open where the match is weak. Clone size appears in some rows only: once, few, many, or a class for an expanded clone.

D: .
J: TRBJ1-5
size: .
V: TRBV21-1
DNA: TGTGCCAGCAGCACCCGACAGGCGTCGAGCAATCAGCCCCAGCATTTT
CDR3: CASSTRQASSNQPQHF

D: .
J: TRBJ2-7
size: .
V: TRBV19
DNA: TGTGCCAGTAGTCCCGATCTGAGCGGCTGGGAGCAGTACTTC
CDR3: CASSPDLSGWEQYF

D: TRBD2
J: TRBJ2-1
size: .
V: TRBV7-9
DNA: TGTGCCAGCAGCCATAGCGGGAACTACAATGAGCAGTTCTTC
CDR3: CASSHSGNYNEQFF

D: TRBD1
J: TRBJ2-2
size: .
V: TRBV6-4
DNA: TGTGCCAGCAGTCGGGGACAGGGGACGAACACCGGGGAGCTGTTTTTT
CDR3: CASSRGQGTNTGELFF

D: .
J: TRBJ2-7
size: .
V: TRBV5-4
DNA: TGTGCCAGCAGCTTGTACGGCGAGCAGTACTTC
CDR3: CASSLYGEQYF

D: TRBD2
J: TRBJ2-7
size: .
V: TRBV6-5
DNA: TGTGCCAGCAGCCGCACTAGCGGGGGAGCCTACGAGCAGTACTTC
CDR3: CASSRTSGGAYEQYF

D: TRBD2
J: TRBJ2-1
size: .
V: TRBV5-1
DNA: TGCGCCAGCAGCTTAGGACTAGCTTCTCACAATGAGCAGTTCTTC
CDR3: CASSLGLASHNEQFF

D: TRBD1
J: TRBJ2-5
size: .
V: TRBV29-1
DNA: TGCAGCGTTGGGGTTGGGACAGGGAGGGAGACCCAGTACTTC
CDR3: CSVGVGTGRETQYF

D: TRBD1
J: TRBJ2-3
size: .
V: TRBV2
DNA: TGTGCCAGCAGTACAGACAGGGGATTGGGGGATACGCAGTATTTT
CDR3: CASSTDRGLGDTQYF

D: .
J: TRBJ1-2
size: .
V: TRBV4-2
DNA: TGTGCCAGCAGCCAAATAGGGGATGGCTACACCTTC
CDR3: CASSQIGDGYTF

D: .
J: TRBJ2-7
size: .
V: TRBV6-1
DNA: TGTGCCAGCAGTGAGTCGAGCTCCTACGAGCAGTACTTC
CDR3: CASSESSSYEQYF

D: TRBD2
J: TRBJ2-7
size: .
V: TRBV4-2
DNA: TGTGCCAGCAGCCTGAGTGCAGCTAGCGGGAGTTACGAGCAGTACTTC
CDR3: CASSLSAASGSYEQYF

D: TRBD1
J: TRBJ2-3
size: .
V: TRBV6-1
DNA: TGTGCCAGCAGTGTGTTAAGTGGGACAGGGCGAGATACGCAGTATTTT
CDR3: CASSVLSGTGRDTQYF

D: TRBD2
J: TRBJ2-3
size: .
V: TRBV5-4
DNA: TGTGCCAGCAGCTTGGGTCTAGCGGGGAGTGAAGATACGCAGTATTTT
CDR3: CASSLGLAGSEDTQYF

D: TRBD2
J: TRBJ2-3
size: .
V: TRBV6-2/TRBV6-3
DNA: TGTGCCAGCAGTTACACACAGACTAGCGGGAGGGCAGATACGCAGTATTTT
CDR3: CASSYTQTSGRADTQYF

D: TRBD2
J: TRBJ2-5
size: .
V: TRBV7-3
DNA: TGTGCCAGCCAAAGCGGGAGGGGAGAGACCCAGTACTTC
CDR3: CASQSGRGETQYF

D: TRBD2
J: TRBJ2-1
size: .
V: TRBV4-2
DNA: TGTGCCAGCAGCCAAGATCTGGGACTAGCGGGGAATGAGCAGTTCTTC
CDR3: CASSQDLGLAGNEQFF

D: .
J: TRBJ2-1
size: .
V: TRBV29-1
DNA: TGCAGCTCCATTACCGGGGATCTGAATGAGCAGTTCTTC
CDR3: CSSITGDLNEQFF

D: TRBD2
J: TRBJ2-7
size: few
V: TRBV6-6
DNA: TGTGCCAGCACCCCCTTATTGGGGACTAGCTACGAGCAGTACTTC
CDR3: CASTPLLGTSYEQYF

D: TRBD1
J: TRBJ1-3
size: .
V: TRBV18
DNA: TGTGCCAGCTCACATACCGGGACAGGGCCTGGAAACACCATATATTTT
CDR3: CASSHTGTGPGNTIYF

D: .
J: TRBJ1-3
size: .
V: TRBV7-2
DNA: TGTGCCAGCAGCCAAACTCCAAACGTAGGGGGTCTAAAAGGAAACACCATATATTTT
CDR3: CASSQTPNVGGLKGNTIYF

D: TRBD1
J: TRBJ2-7
size: .
V: TRBV11-2
DNA: TGTGCCAGCAGCTTTGGGGACAGGGGCCCCTACGAGCAGTACTTC
CDR3: CASSFGDRGPYEQYF

D: .
J: TRBJ2-2
size: once
V: TRBV6-5
DNA: TGTGCCAGCAGTCGGGACACTAGGAACACCGGGGAGCTGTTTTTT
CDR3: CASSRDTRNTGELFF

D: TRBD1
J: TRBJ1-6
size: .
V: TRBV27
DNA: TGTGCCAGCAGTTTATCATCTGGGACAGGGGGTAGATCACCCCTCCACTTT
CDR3: CASSLSSGTGGRSPLHF

D: TRBD2
J: TRBJ2-7
size: few
V: TRBV10-1
DNA: TGCGCCAGCGCCTATAGCGGGGGCTACGAGCAGTACTTC
CDR3: CASAYSGGYEQYF

D: .
J: TRBJ2-2
size: .
V: TRBV3-1/TRBV3-2
DNA: TGTGCCAGCAGCCAAGACCTTCAGACCGGGTACACCGGGGAGCTGTTTTTT
CDR3: CASSQDLQTGYTGELFF

D: .
J: TRBJ1-6
size: .
V: TRBV3-1/TRBV3-2
DNA: TGTGCCAGCAGCCCCACATCACCCCTCCACTTT
CDR3: CASSPTSPLHF

D: .
J: TRBJ2-1
size: .
V: TRBV6-6
DNA: TGTGCCAGCATCTCAGGGGACATCTCCTACAATGAGCAGTTCTTC
CDR3: CASISGDISYNEQFF

D: .
J: TRBJ2-7
size: few
V: TRBV18
DNA: TGTGCCAGCTCACCACCTTCAGGGGTCGCCTACGAGCAGTACTTC
CDR3: CASSPPSGVAYEQYF

D: TRBD1
J: TRBJ1-2
size: .
V: TRBV30
DNA: TGTGCCTGGAGTGGACAGGGGAGGCTCTATGGCTACACCTTC
CDR3: CAWSGQGRLYGYTF

D: TRBD2
J: TRBJ2-7
size: few
V: TRBV30
DNA: TGTGCCTGGAGTTTGGGGCTAGCGGACCCATACGAGCAGTACTTC
CDR3: CAWSLGLADPYEQYF

D: .
J: TRBJ2-7
size: .
V: TRBV5-1
DNA: TGCGCCAGCAGCTTGGAAGGGAGAGCCTACGAGCAGTACTTC
CDR3: CASSLEGRAYEQYF

D: TRBD2
J: TRBJ2-1
size: .
V: TRBV7-3
DNA: TGTGCCAGCAGCCCCAGGCGGGGGGGCCAGGGCAATGAGCAGTTCTTC
CDR3: CASSPRRGGQGNEQFF

D: .
J: TRBJ1-3
size: .
V: TRBV4-2
DNA: TGTGCCAGCAGCCAAGATGGGAGTGGAAACACCATATATTTT
CDR3: CASSQDGSGNTIYF

D: .
J: TRBJ1-2
size: .
V: TRBV28
DNA: TGTGCCAGCAGTTCTGGACTGCGCTATGGCTACACCTTC
CDR3: CASSSGLRYGYTF

D: .
J: TRBJ2-1
size: .
V: TRBV7-9
DNA: TGTGCCAGCAGCTTAAATCCTCGTAGGCCTAGCTCCTACAATGAGCAGTTCTTC
CDR3: CASSLNPRRPSSYNEQFF

D: .
J: TRBJ2-4
size: .
V: TRBV15
DNA: TGTGCCACCAGCAGCCGGGGTACGGCCAAAAACATTCAGTACTTC
CDR3: CATSSRGTAKNIQYF

D: .
J: TRBJ2-7
size: .
V: TRBV18
DNA: TGTGCCAGCTCAGGCGGAACTGCCGTCTACGAGCAGTACTTC
CDR3: CASSGGTAVYEQYF

D: TRBD1
J: TRBJ1-5
size: .
V: TRBV19
DNA: TGTGCCAGTAGTATATCAAGGACAGGGGGCGCGTTGAGCAATCAGCCCCAGCATTTT
CDR3: CASSISRTGGALSNQPQHF

D: TRBD2
J: TRBJ2-5
size: .
V: TRBV9
DNA: TGTGCCAGCAGCGGAGCCAGCGGGGGCAAAGAGACCCAGTACTTC
CDR3: CASSGASGGKETQYF

D: .
J: TRBJ1-1
size: .
V: TRBV13
DNA: TGTGCCAGCAGCTTAGGGCTCAACTCACGGGGAACTGAAGCTTTCTTT
CDR3: CASSLGLNSRGTEAFF

D: .
J: TRBJ1-2
size: .
V: TRBV6-5
DNA: TGTGCCAGCAGTTACTCCCATCGACAGCGATATGGCTACACCTTC
CDR3: CASSYSHRQRYGYTF

D: .
J: TRBJ1-2
size: .
V: TRBV4-3
DNA: TGCGCCAGCAGCCAAGATGGAGGGGCCGGCTATGGCTACACCTTC
CDR3: CASSQDGGAGYGYTF

D: TRBD1
J: TRBJ1-6
size: .
V: TRBV18
DNA: TGTGCCAGCTCACCACGTCTCGTCCAGGGGACAGATTCACCCCTCCACTTT
CDR3: CASSPRLVQGTDSPLHF

D: .
J: TRBJ2-7
size: .
V: TRBV6-2/TRBV6-3
DNA: TGTGCCAGCAGTTACTCGAGAGGGTACGAGCAGTACTTC
CDR3: CASSYSRGYEQYF

D: .
J: TRBJ1-6
size: .
V: TRBV5-4
DNA: TGTGCCAGCAGCTTGTCCAGGGATTCACCCCTCCACTTT
CDR3: CASSLSRDSPLHF

D: .
J: TRBJ1-3
size: .
V: TRBV4-2
DNA: TGTGCCAGCAGCCAAAGTTTCGCTGGGAGGGGAAACACCATATATTTT
CDR3: CASSQSFAGRGNTIYF

D: .
J: TRBJ2-5
size: few
V: TRBV11-2
DNA: TGTGCCAGCAGCCCTAAGCGTACGACCCAGTACTTC
CDR3: CASSPKRTTQYF

D: .
J: TRBJ1-2
size: few
V: TRBV30
DNA: TGTGCCTGGAGTCCCCAGGGGAACTATGGCTACACCTTC
CDR3: CAWSPQGNYGYTF

D: TRBD2
J: TRBJ2-7
size: .
V: TRBV5-1
DNA: TGCGCCAGCCGACTAGCGGGGACTACCTACGAGCAGTACTTC
CDR3: CASRLAGTTYEQYF

D: .
J: TRBJ1-2
size: .
V: TRBV7-8
DNA: TGTGCCAGCACCCAAACCGTGGTCAACGGCGGGCTATACACCTTC
CDR3: CASTQTVVNGGLYTF

D: .
J: TRBJ1-3
size: .
V: TRBV18
DNA: TGTGCCAGCTCACCACCGGGCGGTTTCCAGGGATCTGGAAACACCATATATTTT
CDR3: CASSPPGGFQGSGNTIYF

D: .
J: TRBJ2-3
size: .
V: TRBV7-2
DNA: TGTGCCAGCAGCTGGAGGTTCCAGGTGGATACGCAGTATTTT
CDR3: CASSWRFQVDTQYF

D: TRBD2
J: TRBJ2-3
size: .
V: TRBV18
DNA: TGTGCCAGCTCACCGTCCTCTCGGCGGGGGTTAGGCACAGATACGCAGTATTTT
CDR3: CASSPSSRRGLGTDTQYF

D: TRBD2
J: TRBJ2-7
size: .
V: TRBV13
DNA: TGTGCCAGCAGCCCCGGGACTAGGGGCTACGAGCAGTACTTC
CDR3: CASSPGTRGYEQYF

D: .
J: TRBJ2-1
size: .
V: TRBV30
DNA: TGTGCCTGGACCGGGGTCAGAAGTTCTAGGTCGGACAATGAGCAGTTCTTC
CDR3: CAWTGVRSSRSDNEQFF

D: .
J: TRBJ2-1
size: .
V: TRBV4-2
DNA: TGTGCCAGCAGCCAAGCCTTCCGGGGTGAGCAGTTCTTC
CDR3: CASSQAFRGEQFF

D: .
J: TRBJ1-1
size: .
V: TRBV27
DNA: TGTGCCAGCAGTTTCCGGACAGACATCGGCACTGAAGCTTTCTTT
CDR3: CASSFRTDIGTEAFF

D: .
J: TRBJ2-3
size: .
V: TRBV3-1/TRBV3-2
DNA: TGTGCCAGCAGTTCCCGGGGGTCTAGCACAGATACGCAGTATTTT
CDR3: CASSSRGSSTDTQYF

D: TRBD1
J: TRBJ2-1
size: .
V: TRBV7-6
DNA: TGTGCCAGCAGCCTACCCCGGGACAGGGGGAACAATGAGCAGTTCTTC
CDR3: CASSLPRDRGNNEQFF